A selection of T cell receptor beta chains follows, all from one sample in a study of T-cell memory formation after mild COVID-19. TCRdb recomputed calls from the 5' RACE reads with MiXCR, one row per CDR3 protein. The sample holds 270,000 or so distinct CDR3 sequences, around 17% seen once. Sequenced sample: PBMCs or a T cell subset sorted from them (not recorded which). The source of these receptors is a man between 18 and 35 years old who had mild COVID-19 (a few samples of this study predate the infection). Cell type and time point are not known. CDR3s include the opening cysteine and the closing phenylalanine or tryptophan. Fields, in order: J gene, clone size, D gene, V gene, CDR3 DNA, CDR3 protein. A D gene is named only where the DNA matches it firmly. Only some rows state a clone size, as once, few, many or a class for expanded clones.

J gene: TRBJ2-1; clone size: few; D gene: TRBD2; V gene: TRBV7-3; CDR3 DNA: TGTGCCAGCAGCTTAACGGGCGGGGGGGCGTACAATGAGCAGTTCTTC; CDR3 protein: CASSLTGGGAYNEQFF
J gene: TRBJ2-1; clone size: few; D gene: NA; V gene: TRBV5-1; CDR3 DNA: TGCGCCAGCAGCTTCGACCCATCCAATGAGCAGTTCTTC; CDR3 protein: CASSFDPSNEQFF
J gene: TRBJ1-5; clone size: NA; D gene: TRBD1; V gene: TRBV24-1; CDR3 DNA: TGTGCCACCAGTCCGGGACAGGGGGGCGATCATACCCAGCATTTT; CDR3 protein: CATSPGQGGDHTQHF
J gene: TRBJ1-5; clone size: NA; D gene: NA; V gene: TRBV6-5; CDR3 DNA: TGTGCCAGCAGTCCCACTCAGGGAATTGGGGGACAGCCCCAGCATTTT; CDR3 protein: CASSPTQGIGGQPQHF
J gene: TRBJ2-1; clone size: NA; D gene: NA; V gene: TRBV9; CDR3 DNA: TGTGCCACCGCTGGAGGGGACATTCCGCATGAGCAGTTCTTC; CDR3 protein: CATAGGDIPHEQFF
J gene: TRBJ1-1; clone size: NA; D gene: NA; V gene: TRBV7-6; CDR3 DNA: TGTGCCAGCAGCTTAGGGGGCGGGGTCGAGTCTGAAGCTTTCTTT; CDR3 protein: CASSLGGGVESEAFF
J gene: TRBJ2-5; clone size: few; D gene: TRBD2; V gene: TRBV10-3; CDR3 DNA: TGTGCCATCAGTGATCGAGCGGGGCCGGGGGAGACCCAGTACTTC; CDR3 protein: CAISDRAGPGETQYF
J gene: TRBJ2-2; clone size: many; D gene: TRBD1; V gene: TRBV6-2/TRBV6-3; CDR3 DNA: TGTGCCAGCGACAGGGCCGGGACAGGGCGCGGGGAGCTGTTTTTT; CDR3 protein: CASDRAGTGRGELFF
J gene: TRBJ2-1; clone size: few; D gene: NA; V gene: TRBV7-8; CDR3 DNA: TGTGCCAGCAGCTTACAGGGACTTGAGCAGTTCTTC; CDR3 protein: CASSLQGLEQFF
J gene: TRBJ2-1; clone size: NA; D gene: NA; V gene: TRBV11-2; CDR3 DNA: TGTGCCAGCAGCTTAGCCCCGCCAGGGCCCAATAAGTTC; CDR3 protein: CASSLAPPGPNKF
J gene: TRBJ2-4; clone size: few; D gene: NA; V gene: TRBV27; CDR3 DNA: TGTGCCAGCAGGGGTCGGGGGGCAGGGAACATTCAGTACTTC; CDR3 protein: CASRGRGAGNIQYF
J gene: TRBJ2-5; clone size: few; D gene: NA; V gene: TRBV29-1; CDR3 DNA: TGCAGCGTTGAGAGCGGACCCCCGTCGGAGACCCAGTACTTC; CDR3 protein: CSVESGPPSETQYF
J gene: TRBJ1-1; clone size: few; D gene: NA; V gene: TRBV12-5; CDR3 DNA: TGTGCTAGTGGTTTGGAGTCGGCCACTGAAGCTTTCTTT; CDR3 protein: CASGLESATEAFF
J gene: TRBJ2-3; clone size: NA; D gene: TRBD2; V gene: TRBV5-1; CDR3 DNA: TGCGCCAGCAGCGGGGGAGGGGCGATCACAGATACGCAGTATTTT; CDR3 protein: CASSGGGAITDTQYF
J gene: TRBJ2-4; clone size: few; D gene: TRBD1; V gene: TRBV5-1; CDR3 DNA: TGCGCCAGCAGAACAGGGGTTGGGGACATTCAGTACTTC; CDR3 protein: CASRTGVGDIQYF